The 7 T cell receptor beta chains below were found in one sample sequenced in a study of molecular identifiers for immune sequencing clone quantification (dated by TCRdb to about 2018). Library construction relied on PCR. Sequencing was carried out with an Illumina HiSeq 4000. TCRdb trimmed public reads at Q25 via fastp, called clones via MiXCR and kept in-frame beta chains. Entries that share a CDR3 protein sequence are merged under the most common genes and DNA. Counted in this sample were 250,000 to 400,000 distinct CDR3 sequences; about a fifth of them appeared once. Clones ranked in the top ten supply approximately 0.84% of the sample. Sequenced material: naive CD8+ T cells from blood, with Jurkat cell RNA spiked in. The cell subset or site label, as the study defines it: FACS-sorted CD8+CD4-CCR7+CD45RA+ naive T cells. The source of these receptors is a human donor in good health. Some libraries in this study had Jurkat cell RNA spiked in.

Notes on this clonotype: A read error may explain this, as a much larger clone is one base away. The final CDR3 position lacks the conserved phenylalanine or tryptophan, pointing to a likely read error. The chain couples TRBV7-6 to TRBJ1-1; D call uncertain. Deletions cut 2 bases from V and 8 bases from J, with 15 bases between. The CDR3 runs 14 residues. CDR1 SGHVS and CDR2 FNYEAQ come from the germline V gene. As DNA, the CDR3 is TGTGCCAGCAGCTTACAAAGACAAGGCCGAGAAGCTTTCCTT. Translated, it gives CASSLQRQGREAFL.

Ten or more counts support this clonotype. The J gene is TRBJ2-3, the V gene TRBV6-6, with D possibly being TRBD2 (5 bases). V was shortened by 5 bases and J by 3 bases, with 12 bases between the two germline ends. Germline V gene lookup returns CDR1 MNHNY and CDR2 SVGAGI (reference sequence). CDR3 size: 14 residues. The CDR3 coding sequence is TGTGCCAGCAGTCCACTAGTGTATACAGATACGCAGTATTTT. Translating it yields CASSPLVYTDTQYF.

This clonotype was seen at least ten times. In DNA, the CDR3 is TGCGCCAGCAGCCCCCCGGACGGCGAGCAGTACTTC. Translation gives CASSPPDGEQYF. The J gene is TRBJ2-7, the V gene TRBV10-1, with D unclear. V shed 6 bases and J shed 6 bases, with 12 bases lying between them. This CDR3 has 12 residues. The germline V gene encodes CDR1 WNHNN and CDR2 SYGVQD (reference sequence).

Regarding this clonotype: Germline and junction disagree at one end, which may indicate a read error. The CDR3 DNA sequence: TGTGCCAGTGGTATTATGACAGGGGTCGGCGGGGAGCTGTTTTTT. This sequence encodes CASGIMTGVGGELFF. This rearrangement joins TRBV19 to TRBJ2-2; 8 bases are a match to TRBD1. This CDR3 spans 15 amino acids. CDR1 is LNHDA, CDR2 SQIVND, per germline (reference sequence).

This clonotype was seen many times. The gene calls are TRBV5-6 and TRBJ2-3; 11 bases align to TRBD2. Trimming at V came to 0 bases and at J to 5 bases, leaving 2 bases not matched to a gene. Per germline, CDR1 SGHDT and CDR2 YYEEEE. CDR3 size: 15 residues. The CDR3 sequence: CASSLGLAGLDTQYF. CDR3 bases: TGTGCCAGCAGCTTGGGACTAGCGGGGTTAGATACGCAGTATTTT. The variable domain in full, with the rest retrieved from reference TRBV5-6 and TRBJ2-3, is DAGVTQSPTHLIKTRGQQVTLRCSPKSGHDTVSWYQQALGQGPQFIFQYYEEEERQRGNFPDRFSGHQFPNYSSELNVNALLLGDSALYLCASSLGLAGLDTQYFGPGTRLTVL.

This clonotype was recorded a few times. The V and J genes are TRBV6-6 and TRBJ2-3; no clear D. V lost 0 bases to trimming and J lost 1 base, with 8 bases between them. Germline values: CDR1 MNHNY, CDR2 SVGAGI (reference sequence). The CDR3 covers 15 residues. The CDR3, as DNA: TGTGCCAGCAGTTACTCTCTACTGGGCACAGATACGCAGTATTTT. Its protein product is CASSYSLLGTDTQYF.

This clonotype was recorded at least ten times. The rearrangement uses TRBV20-1 and TRBJ1-4, with D maybe TRBD1 (5 bases). The CDR3 has 14 amino acids. The germline V and J ends were trimmed by 3 bases and 1 base, with 9 bases remaining between them. CDR1 and CDR2 (germline): DFQATT, SNEGSKA (reference sequence). CDR3 amino acids: CSASGGGTNEKLFF. The CDR3 bases are TGCAGTGCTAGTGGGGGAGGAACTAATGAAAAACTGTTTTTT.